The sequence of this T cell receptor (beta chain) was determined in a study of T cell clonality in common variable immunodeficiency. The table came from immunoSEQ multiplex PCR; TCRdb's copy has only in-frame clones and leaves some out. The sample yields approximately 81,000 clones, without any singletons. The CDR3 consists of 15 residues. Germline trimming cut 4 bases from V and 3 bases from J; bases unmatched to any gene: 4. From germline, CDR1 is SGHRS and CDR2 YFSETQ. The sample holds many counts of this clone. The read terminates 3 residues ahead of where the CDR3 ends, so the germline J gene completes it.

The sequence was collected from a person aged 18 to 75 in good health. The chain employs TRBV5-1 and TRBJ2-1; TRBD2 matches 10 bases. The sample was peripheral blood mononuclear cells. CDR3 in amino acids: CASSRTSGNYNEQFF. The sequenced CDR3 bases are TGCGCCAGCAGCCGGACTAGCGGAAACTACAATGAG.